This is a list of T cell receptor beta chains from one sample in a study of cytomegalovirus exposure and HLA in healthy donors. Profiling relied on immunoSEQ multiplex PCR, and the TCRdb table lists in-frame clones only, not all of them. The sample carries under 200,000 clones, around 82% recorded once. The sequencing sample was made of PBMCs. The receptors stem from a man aged 35-49 years in good health and CMV-seropositive. Each CDR3 is given with its conserved first and last residue. Fields, in order: J gene, CDR3 length, V gene, clone size, D gene, CDR3 protein, CDR3 DNA. The D gene is left open where the match is weak. Only some rows state a clone size, as once, few, many or a class for expanded clones.

J: TRBJ2-7
length: 16
V: TRBV11-2
size: few
D: TRBD2
CDR3: CASSALAGARLYEQYF
DNA: TGTGCCAGCAGCGCCCTAGCGGGGGCGAGACTCTACGAGCAGTACTTC

J: TRBJ1-6
length: 13
V: TRBV6-5
size: .
D: .
CDR3: CASSHGRESPLHF
DNA: TGTGCCAGCAGTCACGGTCGTGAGTCACCCCTCCACTTT

J: TRBJ1-4
length: 16
V: TRBV15
size: once
D: .
CDR3: CATSRDPRTANEKLFF
DNA: TGTGCCACCAGCAGAGATCCACGGACTGCTAATGAAAAACTGTTTTTT

J: TRBJ2-7
length: 15
V: TRBV4-2
size: .
D: TRBD1
CDR3: CASSQVGGTGEEQYF
DNA: TGTGCCAGCAGCCAAGTGGGAGGGACAGGGGAAGAGCAGTACTTC

J: TRBJ1-2
length: 16
V: TRBV14
size: .
D: .
CDR3: CASSPRGRGGGYGYTF
DNA: TGTGCCAGCAGCCCCCGCGGGAGGGGAGGAGGCTATGGCTACACCTTC

J: TRBJ2-7
length: 16
V: TRBV7-2
size: .
D: TRBD2
CDR3: CASSLHVSSGRDEQYF
DNA: TGTGCCAGCAGCCTCCATGTGTCTAGCGGGAGGGACGAGCAGTACTTC

J: TRBJ1-2
length: 15
V: TRBV27
size: .
D: .
CDR3: CASSSVGGYNYGYTF
DNA: TGTGCCAGCAGTTCCGTGGGGGGATATAACTATGGCTACACCTTC

J: TRBJ2-1
length: 16
V: TRBV27
size: .
D: TRBD2
CDR3: CASSLFLAGVLGEQFF
DNA: TGTGCCAGCAGTTTATTCCTAGCGGGAGTCTTGGGTGAGCAGTTCTTC

J: TRBJ2-1
length: 15
V: TRBV5-4
size: once
D: TRBD2
CDR3: CASRPGTSGSGEQFF
DNA: TGTGCCAGCAGGCCCGGGACTAGCGGGAGTGGTGAGCAGTTCTTC

J: TRBJ2-3
length: 14
V: TRBV5-1
size: .
D: .
CDR3: CASSLSRGADTQYF
DNA: TGCGCCAGCAGCTTGAGCAGGGGGGCAGATACGCAGTATTTT

J: TRBJ1-4
length: 14
V: TRBV7-9
size: .
D: .
CDR3: CASSLDRGNEKLFF
DNA: TGTGCCAGCAGCTTAGACAGAGGGAATGAAAAACTGTTTTTT

J: TRBJ1-1
length: 14
V: TRBV14
size: .
D: .
CDR3: CASSPKSGYTEAFF
DNA: TGTGCCAGCAGCCCCAAATCAGGGTACACTGAAGCTTTCTTT

J: TRBJ1-2
length: 12
V: TRBV2
size: .
D: .
CDR3: CASSLDSYGYTF
DNA: TGTGCCAGCAGTCTCGACAGTTATGGCTACACCTTC

J: TRBJ2-1
length: 15
V: TRBV5-1
size: .
D: .
CDR3: CASSLERASYNEQFF
DNA: TGCGCCAGCAGCTTGGAGCGGGCCTCCTACAATGAGCAGTTCTTC

J: TRBJ2-3
length: 14
V: TRBV30
size: .
D: TRBD2
CDR3: CAWRLAGGSDTQYF
DNA: TGTGCCTGGAGACTAGCGGGAGGATCAGATACGCAGTATTTT

J: TRBJ2-5
length: 14
V: TRBV5-6
size: once
D: TRBD1
CDR3: CASSRDRGLETQYF
DNA: TGTGCCAGCAGCAGGGACAGGGGGCTAGAGACCCAGTACTTC

J: TRBJ2-7
length: 15
V: TRBV4-3
size: .
D: TRBD1
CDR3: CASSVRTGGWYEQYF
DNA: TGCGCCAGCAGCGTTCGGACAGGGGGCTGGTACGAGCAGTACTTC

J: TRBJ1-5
length: 14
V: TRBV28
size: .
D: .
CDR3: CASSSPGIGQPQHF
DNA: TGTGCCAGCAGTTCCCCCGGGATAGGTCAGCCCCAGCATTTT

J: TRBJ1-3
length: 17
V: TRBV4-2
size: once
D: TRBD1
CDR3: CASSQGPIPGQGNTIYF
DNA: TGTGCCAGCAGCCAAGGGCCCATTCCGGGACAGGGAAACACCATATATTTT

J: TRBJ2-7
length: 18
V: TRBV19
size: few
D: .
CDR3: CASSIRPGGAGETYEQYF
DNA: TGTGCCAGTAGTATACGCCCAGGGGGCGCGGGGGAAACCTACGAGCAGTACTTC

J: TRBJ1-5
length: 14
V: TRBV6-5
size: .
D: .
CDR3: CASSHRRVNQPQHF
DNA: TGTGCCAGCAGCCACCGGCGGGTTAATCAGCCCCAGCATTTT

J: TRBJ1-2
length: 10
V: TRBV28
size: .
D: .
CDR3: CASSQGGYTF
DNA: TGTGCCAGCTCCCAGGGAGGCTACACCTTC

J: TRBJ2-3
length: 15
V: TRBV5-6
size: .
D: TRBD2
CDR3: CASSFLAGGRDTQYF
DNA: TGTGCCAGCAGCTTTCTCGCGGGAGGAAGGGATACGCAGTATTTT

J: TRBJ2-7
length: 15
V: TRBV9
size: .
D: TRBD2
CDR3: CASSVSGTSGREQYF
DNA: TGTGCCAGCAGCGTTTCCGGGACTAGCGGGAGGGAGCAGTACTTC

J: TRBJ2-1
length: 15
V: TRBV5-4
size: .
D: .
CDR3: CASSLGGQSYNEQFF
DNA: TGTGCCAGCAGCTTGGGGGGACAATCCTACAATGAGCAGTTCTTC

J: TRBJ1-1
length: 13
V: TRBV6-1
size: once
D: .
CDR3: CASIEGLNTEAFF
DNA: TGTGCCAGCATCGAGGGCCTTAACACTGAAGCTTTCTTT

J: TRBJ2-7
length: 18
V: TRBV4-3
size: .
D: .
CDR3: CASSQEHLPTEQTYEQYF
DNA: TGCGCCAGCAGCCAAGAGCATCTGCCGACAGAGCAAACTTACGAGCAGTACTTC

J: TRBJ1-2
length: 15
V: TRBV11-2
size: once
D: TRBD1
CDR3: CASSRGTGGYYGYTF
DNA: TGTGCCAGCAGCCGTGGGACAGGGGGCTACTATGGCTACACCTTC

J: TRBJ2-7
length: 17
V: TRBV5-5
size: .
D: TRBD2
CDR3: CASRTGTSGRVTYEQYF
DNA: TGTGCCAGCAGAACCGGGACTAGCGGGAGGGTCACCTACGAGCAGTACTTC

J: TRBJ1-1
length: 17
V: TRBV5-5
size: once
D: .
CDR3: CASSSTPGRGWNTEAFF
DNA: TGTGCCAGCAGCTCCACACCCGGACGGGGTTGGAACACTGAAGCTTTCTTT

J: TRBJ2-7
length: 14
V: TRBV5-1
size: .
D: .
CDR3: CASSLGERVAFQYF
DNA: TGCGCCAGCAGCTTGGGTGAGCGCGTAGCCTTCCAGTACTTC

J: TRBJ1-2
length: 12
V: TRBV7-8
size: .
D: .
CDR3: CASSTAGGGYTF
DNA: TGTGCCAGCAGCACGGCGGGAGGTGGCTACACCTTC

J: TRBJ2-1
length: 12
V: TRBV14
size: .
D: .
CDR3: CASSQGLHEQFF
DNA: TGTGCCAGCAGCCAAGGGCTTCATGAGCAGTTCTTC

J: TRBJ2-7
length: 13
V: TRBV6-1
size: .
D: TRBD2
CDR3: CASKGTSRYEQYF
DNA: TGTGCCAGCAAAGGGACTAGCCGCTACGAGCAGTACTTC

J: TRBJ1-4
length: 15
V: TRBV6-5
size: .
D: .
CDR3: CASSKKQGTNEKLFF
DNA: TGTGCCAGCAGTAAGAAACAGGGAACTAATGAAAAACTGTTTTTT

J: TRBJ2-7
length: 12
V: TRBV29-1
size: .
D: TRBD2
CDR3: CSVLAGTYEQYF
DNA: TGCAGCGTTCTAGCGGGAACCTACGAGCAGTACTTC

J: TRBJ1-1
length: 17
V: TRBV11-3
size: .
D: TRBD1
CDR3: CASSLLSPGTGGTEAFF
DNA: TGTGCCAGCAGCTTACTATCCCCCGGGACAGGAGGGACTGAAGCTTTCTTT

J: TRBJ1-5
length: 15
V: TRBV7-8
size: once
D: .
CDR3: CASSFGQGFNQPQHF
DNA: TGTGCCAGCAGCTTCGGGCAGGGGTTCAATCAGCCCCAGCATTTT

J: TRBJ2-6
length: 14
V: TRBV4-1
size: .
D: .
CDR3: CASSGASGANVLTF
DNA: TGCGCCAGCAGCGGAGCCTCTGGGGCCAACGTCCTGACTTTC

J: TRBJ2-1
length: 15
V: TRBV7-3
size: .
D: TRBD2
CDR3: CASSSGLATYNEQFF
DNA: TGTGCCAGCAGCTCCGGACTAGCGACTTACAATGAGCAGTTCTTC

J: TRBJ2-1
length: 15
V: TRBV19
size: once
D: .
CDR3: CASSPMRVSANEQFF
DNA: TGTGCCAGTAGTCCTATGAGGGTATCCGCCAATGAGCAGTTCTTC

J: TRBJ2-3
length: 15
V: TRBV6-1
size: .
D: .
CDR3: CASSGAGGSTDTQYF
DNA: TGTGCCAGCTCGGGAGCAGGGGGTAGCACAGATACGCAGTATTTT

J: TRBJ2-7
length: 13
V: TRBV19
size: .
D: .
CDR3: CASLDKTSYEQYF
DNA: TGTGCCAGCCTTGACAAGACCTCCTACGAGCAGTACTTC

J: TRBJ2-2
length: 14
V: TRBV18
size: once
D: .
CDR3: CASSPIGGNGELFF
DNA: TGTGCCAGCTCACCAATAGGAGGGAACGGGGAGCTGTTTTTT

J: TRBJ2-7
length: 13
V: TRBV28
size: .
D: TRBD2
CDR3: CASSPRGGYEQYF
DNA: TGTGCCAGCTCCCCCCGGGGGGGCTACGAGCAGTACTTC

J: TRBJ1-1
length: 13
V: TRBV29-1
size: .
D: TRBD1
CDR3: CSVSGTVITEAFF
DNA: TGCAGCGTTTCTGGGACAGTTATCACTGAAGCTTTCTTT

J: TRBJ1-6
length: 14
V: TRBV25-1
size: .
D: .
CDR3: CASSGGTYNSPLHF
DNA: TGTGCCAGCAGTGGAGGAACCTATAATTCACCCCTCCACTTT

J: TRBJ2-2
length: 13
V: TRBV30
size: .
D: .
CDR3: CAWSARGSGELFF
DNA: TGTGCCTGGAGTGCCAGGGGTTCCGGGGAGCTGTTTTTT

J: TRBJ2-7
length: 14
V: TRBV5-1
size: once
D: TRBD2
CDR3: CASSLVAGNYEQYF
DNA: TGCGCCAGCAGCTTGGTAGCGGGAAACTACGAGCAGTACTTC

J: TRBJ2-7
length: 15
V: TRBV10-1
size: .
D: TRBD2
CDR3: CASSVASGREGEQYF
DNA: TGCGCCAGCAGTGTAGCTAGCGGGAGAGAAGGCGAGCAGTACTTC

J: TRBJ2-7
length: 14
V: TRBV28
size: .
D: .
CDR3: CASSSISWAYEQYF
DNA: TGTGCCAGCAGTTCGATCTCGTGGGCGTACGAGCAGTACTTC

J: TRBJ1-1
length: 11
V: TRBV30
size: .
D: .
CDR3: CAWRMNTEAFF
DNA: TGTGCCTGGCGTATGAACACTGAAGCTTTCTTT

J: TRBJ2-3
length: 13
V: TRBV29-1
size: .
D: .
CDR3: CSVRASLPVTQYF
DNA: TGCAGCGTTCGGGCTAGCTTACCAGTGACGCAGTATTTT

J: TRBJ1-2
length: 13
V: TRBV15
size: .
D: TRBD1
CDR3: CATSGGQGSGYTF
DNA: TGTGCCACCAGCGGGGGACAGGGGTCTGGCTACACCTTC